This is a list of T cell receptor beta chains from one sample in a study of blood T cell repertoires in COVID-19. Assay used: immunoSEQ multiplex PCR; TCRdb lists only in-frame clones, some missing. The sample lists roughly 39,000 clones, 85% occurring once. The sequenced sample consisted of peripheral blood. These receptors were taken from a human donor in a cohort sampled during active COVID-19. The CDR3 runs from the conserved cysteine through the conserved F or W.

V gene	J gene	CDR3 protein
TRBV19	TRBJ1-5	CASSSTGNNQPQHF
TRBV6-5	TRBJ1-1	CASINDRDTEAFF
TRBV25-1	TRBJ1-1	CASSKTGRVDTEAFF
TRBV9	TRBJ2-3	CASTPGGGETDTQYF
TRBV3-1/TRBV3-2	TRBJ2-1	CASSQDPGFEQFF
TRBV3-1/TRBV3-2	TRBJ1-2	CASSPGPQGPGYTF
TRBV10-3	TRBJ1-2	CAISAGFQGAHGYTF
TRBV3-1/TRBV3-2	TRBJ2-2	CASSPPGTPNTGELFF
TRBV9	TRBJ2-1	CASSVASTSGRYPNEQFF
TRBV6-5	TRBJ1-4	CASRGQGKTNEKLFF